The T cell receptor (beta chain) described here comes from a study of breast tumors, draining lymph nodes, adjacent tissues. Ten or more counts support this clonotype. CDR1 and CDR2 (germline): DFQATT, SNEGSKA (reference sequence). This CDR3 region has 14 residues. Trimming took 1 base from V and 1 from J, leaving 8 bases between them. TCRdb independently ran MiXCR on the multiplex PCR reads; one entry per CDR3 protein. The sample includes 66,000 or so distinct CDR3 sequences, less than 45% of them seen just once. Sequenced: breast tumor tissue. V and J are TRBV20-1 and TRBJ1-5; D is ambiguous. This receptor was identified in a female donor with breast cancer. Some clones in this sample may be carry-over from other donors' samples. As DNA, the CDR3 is TGCAGTGCTAGAGGGGGAGGGAGCAATCAGCCCCAGCATTTT. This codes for CSARGGGSNQPQHF.